This T cell receptor (beta chain) was sequenced during a study of shared clonotypes between healthy human individuals. Study conclusions and caveats: Lower generation probabilities were found for non-shared clonotypes than for those shared by all four donors.

The V gene's germline CDR1 is SGHAT and CDR2 FQNNGV. With 5 bases removed from V and 13 bases from J, the gap between germline ends came to 23 bases. This CDR3 spans 15 amino acids. Comment on this clone: Its cognate antigen is unknown.

CD8 cells classed as naive were CD45RO-negative and positively selected for CCR7, excluding terminally differentiated effector memory CD45RA+ cells. Investigators spread the genomic DNA of each subset evenly over several immunoSEQ plates. Each replicate PCR on the sorted subsets used approximately 180 ng DNA (roughly 30,000 T cell genomes). Measured with immunoSEQ multiplex PCR; TCRdb has only the in-frame clones, and not every one. Of fewer than 850,000 clones in the sample, approximately 96% were seen once. This chain joins TRBV11-2 and TRBJ1-4, with D possibly matching TRBD1 (6 bases). The TCR comes from a man aged 25-45 years in good health. The sequenced material came from naive CD8+ T cells sorted from blood. CDR3 sequence reads: CASSPDGQKRFRLFF. CDR3 coding DNA: TGTGCCAGCAGCCCGGACGGACAGAAGAGGTTTCGACTGTTTTTT.